This T cell receptor beta chain was obtained from a study of immune reconstitution after stem cell transplant in scleroderma. MiXCR, run by TCRdb on the RT-PCR reads, gives a single entry per CDR3 protein. The sample includes a few thousand distinct CDR3 sequences, 8.6% of them seen just once. V lost 5 bases to trimming and J lost 7 bases; unmatched junction nucleotides: 4. CDR1 is PRHDT and CDR2 is FYEKMQ in the germline V gene (reference sequence). This CDR3 has 15 amino acids. This clonotype is medium-sized within its sample. The chain has TRBV13 and TRBJ2-1; TRBD2 agrees at 14 bases. This TCR came from a male donor with systemic sclerosis. This specimen was collected before or after autologous hematopoietic stem cell transplantation (not recorded which). In nucleotides, the CDR3 is TGTGCCAGCAGCAGGGGACTAGCGGGAGTGAATGAGCAGTTCTTC. Protein product: CASSRGLAGVNEQFF.